The text below deals with one TCR beta chain. This specimen belongs to a study of CD8+CD57+ T cells in acquired aplastic anemia. Only patients with CD8+CD57+ cell expansion on flow cytometry were chosen for sequencing. Profiles of TCR beta VDJ and CDR3 were generated from a genomic DNA template. TCRdb fed the reads into MiXCR, producing one record per CDR3 protein. Of around 180,000 distinct CDR3 sequences listed, around 48% were seen once; the top ten hold about 1.7%. Germline CDR1 reads SGHTS; CDR2 reads YDEGEE. The CDR3 runs to 13 residues. The V end lost 4 bases, the J end lost 5 bases, and 9 bases lay between the germline ends.

This sequence originates from a human donor with aplastic anemia. The sequencing input was sorted CD4+, CD8+, or CD8+CD57+ T cells (not recorded which) from PBMCs. The rearrangement uses TRBV5-8 and TRBJ1-4; D gene unclear. In DNA form, the CDR3 reads TGTGCCAGCAGCGGGAGGCCAAATGAAAAACTGTTTTTT. Translated: CASSGRPNEKLFF.